This note documents a single TCR beta chain sequence. Its antigen is undetermined. This entry is derived from a study of tumor and adjacent non-tumor tissue in lung cancer. At the level of the study: Histology: about 13 adenocarcinoma, a couple of squamous cell carcinoma, 1 small cell lung cancer.

Study-wide findings and caveats: Higher tumor TCR diversity was associated with shorter survival. Significantly higher TCR diversity was found in tumor than normal lung. Normal lung showed higher cumulative top 100 clone frequency than tumor.

TCRbeta libraries were built with three rounds of nested PCR, modified from ARM-PCR. A single record per CDR3 protein comes from TCRdb applying MiXCR to the multiplex PCR reads. The sample consists of more than 85,000 distinct CDR3 sequences, 55% to 65% of them appearing once. The template was RNA from unsorted bulk tissue. More than 3 cm separated this lung sample from the edge of the tumor. In germline, CDR1 is SNHLY, CDR2 FYNNEI. There are 13 residues in the CDR3. The V and J ends lost 6 bases and 0 bases respectively, with 8 bases between them. Sequenced input: distant non-tumor lung tissue. The receptor's source is a man aged 25 to 40 with non-small cell lung cancer. The rearrangement joins TRBV2 to TRBJ1-1; a possible D gene is TRBD1 (5 bases). For the CDR3, the DNA is TGTGCCAGCAGGGGACCCATGAACACTGAAGCTTTCTTT. It codes for CASRGPMNTEAFF.